This T cell receptor (beta chain) was identified during a study of blood T cell repertoires in COVID-19. Germline CDR1 and CDR2: MDHEN and SYDVKM. The CDR3 contains 13 residues. Trimming cost V 10 bases and J 0 bases, with 13 bases left between them. This clone was counted between two and nine times. Sequenced by immunoSEQ multiplex PCR; TCRdb stores in-frame clones only, minus some. The sample consists of 200,000 to 300,000 clones, under 90% of them appearing once. The sequence derives from a man between 60 and 70 years old with acute or convalescent COVID-19. The J gene is TRBJ2-7, the V gene TRBV28; D not certain. Sequencing was done on a sample of peripheral blood. Here the CDR3 reads CATHRLSSYEQYF. The CDR3 nucleotides read TGTGCCACCCACCGCCTCAGCTCCTACGAGCAGTACTTC.